A selection of T cell receptor beta chains follows, all from one sample in a study of T cells in Graves' hyperthyroidism and ophthalmopathy. TCRdb analysed the multiplex PCR reads with MiXCR anew, one entry per CDR3 protein. The sample lists around 690,000 distinct CDR3 sequences, roughly 17% occurring once. The specimen was blood. Every receptor here comes from a middle-aged man with Graves' hyperthyroidism. CDR3s include the opening cysteine and the closing phenylalanine or tryptophan. Fields, in order: clone size, D gene, J gene, V gene, CDR3 protein, CDR3 DNA. The D gene is left open where the match is weak. Part of the rows lack a size; the others show once, few, many or a class for expanded clones.

size: few
D: TRBD2
J: TRBJ2-7
V: TRBV20-1
CDR3: CSTRVGTSGSVNEQYF
DNA: TGCAGTACTAGAGTGGGGACTAGCGGGAGCGTAAACGAGCAGTACTTC

size: NA
D: TRBD1
J: TRBJ1-3
V: TRBV9
CDR3: CASSAGQGARGNTIYF
DNA: TGTGCCAGCAGCGCCGGACAGGGGGCGCGTGGAAACACCATATATTTT

size: many
D: NA
J: TRBJ2-1
V: TRBV28
CDR3: CASSETYNEQFF
DNA: TGTGCCAGCAGTGAGACGTACAATGAGCAGTTCTTC

size: few
D: TRBD1
J: TRBJ2-5
V: TRBV7-6
CDR3: CASSIPDREYQETQYF
DNA: TGTGCCAGCAGCATACCGGACAGGGAGTACCAAGAGACCCAGTACTTC

size: NA
D: NA
J: TRBJ2-3
V: TRBV30
CDR3: CAWERYADTQYF
DNA: TGTGCCTGGGAGCGGTATGCAGATACGCAGTATTTT

size: NA
D: NA
J: TRBJ2-1
V: TRBV15
CDR3: CATSRDRGNEQFF
DNA: TGTGCCACCAGCAGAGACAGGGGCAATGAGCAGTTCTTC

size: NA
D: NA
J: TRBJ2-2
V: TRBV5-8
CDR3: CASSFQWGAPNTGELFF
DNA: TGTGCCAGCAGCTTCCAATGGGGGGCACCGAACACCGGGGAGCTGTTTTTT

size: many
D: NA
J: TRBJ2-1
V: TRBV7-9
CDR3: CASSLFAGFSYNEQFF
DNA: TGTGCCAGCAGCTTATTTGCGGGTTTTTCCTACAATGAGCAGTTCTTC

size: NA
D: NA
J: TRBJ2-7
V: TRBV20-1
CDR3: CSGKLAGEQYF
DNA: TGCAGTGGGAAACTCGCGGGCGAGCAGTACTTC

size: many
D: TRBD1
J: TRBJ1-4
V: TRBV27
CDR3: CASSSLYNRGSAEKLFF
DNA: TGTGCCAGCAGTTCACTATACAACAGGGGGAGCGCTGAAAAACTGTTTTTT

size: many
D: NA
J: TRBJ1-6
V: TRBV3-1
CDR3: CASSQSTSISYNSPLHF
DNA: TGTGCCAGCAGCCAATCTACGAGCATCTCCTATAATTCACCCCTCCACTTT

size: many
D: NA
J: TRBJ1-5
V: TRBV28
CDR3: CASSLLNQPQHF
DNA: TGTGCCAGCAGCCTGCTCAATCAGCCCCAGCATTTT

size: NA
D: NA
J: TRBJ2-1
V: TRBV7-3
CDR3: CASSFQGVDNEQFF
DNA: TGTGCCAGCAGCTTTCAAGGGGTGGACAATGAGCAGTTCTTC

size: NA
D: NA
J: TRBJ2-4
V: TRBV6-2/TRBV6-3
CDR3: CASSHTPRRAKNIQYF
DNA: TGTGCCAGCAGCCACACCCCTCGGAGAGCCAAAAACATTCAGTACTTC

size: NA
D: NA
J: TRBJ2-6
V: TRBV25-1
CDR3: CASSSHPKSGANVLTF
DNA: TGTGCCAGCAGTTCTCATCCTAAATCTGGGGCCAACGTCCTGACTTTC

size: NA
D: NA
J: TRBJ1-2
V: TRBV30
CDR3: CAWNPGGIYGYTF
DNA: TGTGCCTGGAATCCAGGAGGGATCTATGGCTACACCTTC

size: many
D: NA
J: TRBJ1-5
V: TRBV7-9
CDR3: CASSLGLTQPQHF
DNA: TGTGCCAGCAGCTTAGGGTTGACTCAGCCCCAGCATTTT

size: NA
D: NA
J: TRBJ2-1
V: TRBV20-1
CDR3: CSARGPDNEQFF
DNA: TGCAGTGCTAGGGGACCCGACAATGAGCAGTTCTTC

size: many
D: NA
J: TRBJ2-5
V: TRBV7-3
CDR3: CASSSQPRETQYF
DNA: TGTGCCAGCAGCTCACAACCCAGAGAGACCCAGTACTTC

size: few
D: TRBD2
J: TRBJ2-3
V: TRBV29-1
CDR3: CSVVGVLSGRATDTQYF
DNA: TGCAGCGTTGTAGGGGTTCTCAGCGGGAGGGCCACAGATACGCAGTATTTT

size: few
D: NA
J: TRBJ1-2
V: TRBV10-3
CDR3: CAISESVDRGSGYTF
DNA: TGTGCCATCAGTGAGTCAGTGGACCGGGGATCTGGCTACACCTTC

size: many
D: NA
J: TRBJ2-1
V: TRBV12-3/TRBV12-4
CDR3: CASSYLGESYNEQFF
DNA: TGTGCCAGCAGTTATCTTGGCGAGTCCTACAATGAGCAGTTCTTC

size: many
D: TRBD2
J: TRBJ2-7
V: TRBV7-2
CDR3: CASGSGTSGMVQYF
DNA: TGTGCCAGCGGGTCCGGGACTAGCGGGATGGTGCAGTACTTC

size: many
D: NA
J: TRBJ1-3
V: TRBV30
CDR3: CAWNRGDTIYF
DNA: TGTGCCTGGAACCGAGGGGACACCATATATTTT

size: NA
D: NA
J: TRBJ2-1
V: TRBV7-9
CDR3: CASSLATGINEQFF
DNA: TGTGCCAGCAGCTTAGCAACAGGGATCAATGAGCAGTTCTTC

size: many
D: NA
J: TRBJ1-1
V: TRBV30
CDR3: CAWRAEAMNTEAFF
DNA: TGTGCCTGGAGGGCGGAGGCCATGAACACTGAAGCTTTCTTT

size: many
D: NA
J: TRBJ2-1
V: TRBV6-2/TRBV6-3
CDR3: CASSYSGVAGEQFF
DNA: TGTGCCAGCAGTTACTCCGGGGTCGCTGGGGAGCAGTTCTTC

size: NA
D: NA
J: TRBJ1-1
V: TRBV30
CDR3: CAWMTTTEAFF
DNA: TGTGCCTGGATGACAACAACCGAAGCTTTCTTT

size: many
D: TRBD2
J: TRBJ2-3
V: TRBV5-1
CDR3: CASSLEAVAGVGDTQYF
DNA: TGCGCCAGCAGCTTGGAGGCGGTGGCGGGAGTAGGAGATACGCAGTATTTT

size: NA
D: TRBD2
J: TRBJ2-4
V: TRBV24-1
CDR3: CATSAVGGGNIQYF
DNA: TGTGCCACCAGTGCCGTGGGCGGGGGAAACATTCAGTACTTC

size: many
D: TRBD2
J: TRBJ2-7
V: TRBV2
CDR3: CASRPPGGTFYEQYF
DNA: TGTGCCAGCAGACCTCCGGGAGGTACTTTCTACGAGCAGTACTTC

size: NA
D: NA
J: TRBJ2-3
V: TRBV9
CDR3: CASSVATGTDTQYF
DNA: TGTGCCAGCAGCGTAGCCACCGGCACAGATACGCAGTATTTT

size: many
D: TRBD2
J: TRBJ2-5
V: TRBV7-8
CDR3: CASSSTSGWGETQYF
DNA: TGTGCCAGCAGCTCGACTAGCGGTTGGGGGGAGACCCAGTACTTC

size: once
D: NA
J: TRBJ1-2
V: TRBV6-2/TRBV6-3
CDR3: CASTEGRSEFYGYTF
DNA: TGTGCCAGCACCGAGGGGCGGAGCGAATTCTATGGCTACACCTTC

size: NA
D: NA
J: TRBJ1-5
V: TRBV19
CDR3: CASSIGSTGVQPQHF
DNA: TGTGCCAGTAGTATAGGCAGCACCGGGGTTCAGCCCCAGCATTTT

size: once
D: NA
J: TRBJ2-7
V: TRBV20-1
CDR3: CSARGDRLYEQYF
DNA: TGCAGTGCTAGGGGGGACCGACTCTACGAGCAGTACTTC

size: NA
D: TRBD2
J: TRBJ2-3
V: TRBV19
CDR3: CASSGPPGLAFTDTQYF
DNA: TGTGCCAGTAGTGGCCCACCGGGACTAGCTTTCACAGATACGCAGTATTTT

size: NA
D: NA
J: TRBJ2-7
V: TRBV4-1
CDR3: CASSQEFPFSYEQYF
DNA: TGCGCCAGCAGCCAAGAGTTCCCCTTTAGTTACGAGCAGTACTTC

size: many
D: TRBD1
J: TRBJ2-1
V: TRBV28
CDR3: CASSLYRGTGNEQFF
DNA: TGTGCCAGCAGTTTATACAGGGGTACGGGCAATGAGCAGTTCTTC

size: many
D: NA
J: TRBJ2-5
V: TRBV5-1
CDR3: CASSLKSRSGDQETQYF
DNA: TGCGCCAGCAGCTTGAAAAGTCGTTCCGGGGACCAAGAGACCCAGTACTTC

size: NA
D: TRBD2
J: TRBJ2-1
V: TRBV28
CDR3: CASSLWRGLAGRSYNEQFF
DNA: TGTGCCAGCAGTTTATGGAGAGGACTAGCGGGTCGCTCCTACAATGAGCAGTTCTTC

size: NA
D: NA
J: TRBJ2-3
V: TRBV3-1
CDR3: CASARDFFTDTQYF
DNA: TGTGCCAGTGCCCGGGACTTCTTCACAGATACGCAGTATTTT

size: few
D: NA
J: TRBJ2-3
V: TRBV7-2
CDR3: CASSSGEMGTDTQYF
DNA: TGTGCCAGCAGCTCCGGGGAAATGGGGACAGATACGCAGTATTTT

size: many
D: NA
J: TRBJ1-1
V: TRBV3-1
CDR3: CASSIQWTSPEAFF
DNA: TGTGCCAGCAGCATCCAATGGACCTCCCCTGAAGCTTTCTTT

size: few
D: NA
J: TRBJ2-2
V: TRBV15
CDR3: CATSFTKGDTGELFF
DNA: TGTGCCACCAGCTTCACAAAGGGGGATACCGGGGAGCTGTTTTTT

size: many
D: NA
J: TRBJ1-5
V: TRBV7-2
CDR3: CASSPVALPNQPQHF
DNA: TGTGCCAGCAGCCCCGTCGCCTTACCGAATCAGCCCCAGCATTTT

size: many
D: NA
J: TRBJ1-2
V: TRBV19
CDR3: CASSYTSEYGYTF
DNA: TGTGCCAGTAGTTATACATCGGAATATGGCTACACCTTC

size: once
D: NA
J: TRBJ1-2
V: TRBV2
CDR3: CASKRDTYASGSEGYTF
DNA: TGTGCCAGCAAGCGGGACACGTACGCCTCGGGATCGGAAGGCTACACCTTC

size: NA
D: NA
J: TRBJ2-6
V: TRBV10-1
CDR3: CASSESSYLGTPSGANVLTF
DNA: TGCGCCAGCAGTGAGTCATCGTATTTGGGGACCCCCTCTGGGGCCAACGTCCTGACTTTC

size: many
D: NA
J: TRBJ2-7
V: TRBV27
CDR3: CASSLIPAYEQYF
DNA: TGTGCCAGCAGTTTAATCCCCGCCTACGAGCAGTACTTC

size: many
D: TRBD1
J: TRBJ2-3
V: TRBV19
CDR3: CASSKTGSTDTQYF
DNA: TGTGCCAGTAGTAAGACAGGGAGCACAGATACGCAGTATTTT